The 24 T cell receptor beta chains below were found in one sample sequenced in a study of early T cells in non-severe SARS-CoV-2 infection. TCRdb reanalysed the 5' RACE reads using MiXCR and keeps one entry per CDR3 protein. The sample has 66,000 or so distinct CDR3 sequences; 10% to 11% are singletons. Sequenced material: whole blood. All receptors derive from an adult who was a healthcare worker with PCR-confirmed SARS-CoV-2 infection or an uninfected control (not recorded which).

This clonotype was counted at least ten times. This sequence joins TRBV7-2 and TRBJ2-5; 10 bases match TRBD1. After removal of 4 bases from V and 4 bases from J, the junction contained 3 bases not matched to a gene. The CDR3 consists of 14 residues. The germline CDR1 and CDR2 sequences are SGHTA and FQGNSA. CDR3 protein: CASSSTGGLETQYF. The CDR3 DNA reads TGTGCCAGCAGCTCGACAGGGGGCTTAGAGACCCAGTACTTC.

This clonotype was observed at least ten times. This chain links TRBV7-6 with TRBJ2-1; D is perhaps TRBD2 (7 bases). The CDR3 contains 15 residues. CDR1 and CDR2 (germline): SGHVS, FNYEAQ. Deletions cut 5 bases from V and 6 bases from J, with 17 bases between. The CDR3 DNA reads TGTGCCAGCAGCCTCAGGTGGGGGGGCCGCAATGAGCAGTTCTTC. The encoded protein is CASSLRWGGRNEQFF.

This clonotype has more than one count but fewer than ten. This chain links TRBV12-3 or TRBV12-4 with TRBJ2-1; D is uncertain. Trimming shortened V by 6 bases and J by 6 bases, and 6 bases separated the two germline ends. This CDR3 has 11 residues. The CDR3 here is CASSLLNEQFF. CDR3 nucleotide sequence: TGTGCCAGCAGCCTTCTCAATGAGCAGTTCTTC.

This clonotype was found a few times. The genes are TRBV5-1 and TRBJ2-2, with D perhaps matching TRBD1 (6 bases). The V gene lost 4 bases and the J gene lost 1 base, with 8 bases spanning the gap. Looked up from germline, CDR1 is SGHRS and CDR2 is YFSETQ. The CDR3 has 14 residues. CDR3 in DNA: TGCGCCAGCAGCCCGACAGGGAACACCGGGGAGCTGTTTTTT. Protein: CASSPTGNTGELFF.

CDR3 coding DNA: TGTGCCAGCACCCATGAGCGAGGCTACACCTTC. It encodes CASTHERGYTF. V is TRBV28 and J is TRBJ1-2; no clear D gene. The CDR3 extends over 11 amino acids. Per germline, CDR1 MDHEN and CDR2 SYDVKM. Between the trimmed V and J ends, which lost 7 bases and 8 bases, there was a span of 11 bases.

At least ten counts were recorded for this clonotype. The gene calls are TRBV6-6 and TRBJ2-6; D gene ambiguous. V lost 2 bases and J lost 4, with 9 bases in between. Looked up from germline, CDR1 is MNHNY and CDR2 is SVGAGI (reference sequence). CDR3 size: 15 residues. The CDR3 protein is CASSYVGSGANVLTF. As DNA, the CDR3 is TGTGCCAGCAGTTACGTCGGGTCGGGGGCCAACGTCCTGACTTTC.

This clonotype has a count of ten or more. This sequence joins TRBV15 and TRBJ2-7; D ambiguous. Trimming took 0 bases from V and 1 from J, leaving 7 bases between them. Germline V gene lookup returns CDR1 LNHNV and CDR2 YYDKDF (reference sequence). This CDR3 has 14 amino acids. CDR3 loop: CATSREEKSYEQYF. The CDR3 region has the DNA TGTGCCACCAGCAGAGAGGAAAAATCCTACGAGCAGTACTTC.

This clonotype was detected many times. Compared with germline, one end of the junction differs, possibly owing to a read error. This chain connects TRBV6-5 to TRBJ2-7; D not certain. The germline gives CDR1 MNHEY, CDR2 SVGAGI. The CDR3 totals 15 residues. CDR3 loop: CASSYSGPSSYEQYF. CDR3 bases: TGTGCCAGCAGCTACTCCGGTCCCTCGAGCTACGAGCAGTACTTC.

The rearrangement joins TRBV20-1 to TRBJ2-7; 13 bases agree with TRBD2. CDR1 is DFQATT, CDR2 SNEGSKA, per germline (reference sequence). The CDR3 loop spans 14 amino acids. The trim removed 4 bases at V and 4 bases at J, leaving 4 bases unmatched. The CDR3 protein is CSATGLAGQYEQYF. In DNA form, the CDR3 reads TGCAGTGCTACGGGACTAGCGGGGCAGTACGAGCAGTACTTC.

This clonotype was recorded a few times. The rearrangement links TRBV20-1 to TRBJ2-1, with a possible D match to TRBD2 (6 bases). Per germline, CDR1 DFQATT and CDR2 SNEGSKA (reference sequence). Trimming pared 5 bases from V and 4 bases from J, leaving 15 bases between. The CDR3 sequence is 14 residues long. The CDR3 is CSASDGGGYNEQFF. CDR3 in DNA: TGCAGTGCTTCGGACGGCGGAGGGTACAATGAGCAGTTCTTC.

This clonotype turned up a few times. CDR3 loop: CASSPHGGGETQYF. The CDR3 bases are TGTGCCAGCAGCCCCCATGGGGGGGGAGAGACCCAGTACTTC. The rearrangement joins TRBV7-9 to TRBJ2-5; 7 bases map to TRBD2. Germline CDR1 reads SEHNR; CDR2 reads FQNEAQ (reference sequence). Trimming took 5 bases from V and 4 from J; bases not matched to a gene: 7. The CDR3 has 14 amino acids.

The chain links TRBV12-3 or TRBV12-4 to TRBJ2-3, with TRBD1 matching over 10 bases. Trimming at V came to 6 bases and at J to 4 bases, leaving 4 bases not matched to a gene. The CDR3 loop spans 14 amino acids. The CDR3: CASSRQGASDTQYF. The DNA of the CDR3 is TGTGCCAGCAGCCGACAGGGGGCATCAGATACGCAGTATTTT.

This clonotype was found a few times. For the CDR3, the DNA is TGCAGTGCTAGATCCCTCCGTAGCGGGGGGTTGGAGACCCAGTACTTC. Translating gives CSARSLRSGGLETQYF. The V and J genes are TRBV20-1 and TRBJ2-5; 10 nucleotides agree with TRBD2. V lost 2 bases, J lost 5 bases, and 11 bases stayed unmatched. CDR3 length: 16 residues. Germline CDR1 reads DFQATT; CDR2 reads SNEGSKA (reference sequence).

A single count supports this clonotype. This rearrangement joins TRBV20-1 to TRBJ1-1, with TRBD1 matching over 9 bases. The germline V gene has CDR1 DFQATT and CDR2 SNEGSKA (reference sequence). With V trimmed by 6 bases and J by 1 base, 0 bases remained unmatched. The CDR3 sequence is 12 residues long. Written as DNA, the CDR3 is TGCAGTGCGGGACAGGGGAACACTGAAGCTTTCTTT. The encoded protein is CSAGQGNTEAFF.

At least ten counts were recorded for this clonotype. V usage is TRBV14 and J usage is TRBJ2-3; perhaps TRBD2 as D (5 bases). V was cut by 1 base and J by 7 bases, with 12 bases left in between. This CDR3 spans 14 amino acids. Germline CDR1 and CDR2: SGHDN and FVKESK. CDR3 DNA sequence: TGTGCCAGCAGCCAAGCGTCTAGCCTCCATACGCAGTATTTT. Residues: CASSQASSLHTQYF.

This clonotype was seen more than once but under ten times. The J gene is TRBJ2-3, the V gene TRBV6-1, with D unresolved. Trimming cost V 0 bases and J 7 bases, with 17 bases left between them. This CDR3 has 16 residues. Germline V gives CDR1 MNHNS, CDR2 SASEGT. Here the CDR3 reads CASSEASSLPRNTQYF. The CDR3 region has the DNA TGTGCCAGCAGTGAAGCGAGCTCGCTGCCTAGGAATACGCAGTATTTT.

This clonotype has a handful of counts. V and J are TRBV6-6 and TRBJ1-1; D is unclear. The CDR3 extends over 13 amino acids. Germline lookup yields CDR1 MNHNY and CDR2 SVGAGI (reference sequence). Trimming took 0 bases from V and 4 from J, leaving 6 bases between them. The CDR3 loop is CASSYSTGTEAFF. The CDR3 region has the DNA TGTGCCAGCAGTTACTCCACGGGCACTGAAGCTTTCTTT.

This clonotype has a count of ten or more. The rearrangement links TRBV15 to TRBJ2-7, with D possibly TRBD1 on 5 matching bases. With 0 bases removed from V and 1 base from J, the gap between germline ends came to 19 bases. The CDR3 covers 18 residues. Looked up from germline, CDR1 is LNHNV and CDR2 is YYDKDF (reference sequence). The CDR3 region is CATSRDLGLWGSSYEQYF. In DNA, the CDR3 is TGTGCCACCAGCAGAGATCTTGGTCTCTGGGGCAGTTCCTACGAGCAGTACTTC.

At least ten counts were recorded for this clonotype. This rearrangement joins TRBV20-1 to TRBJ1-5, with D uncertain. Trimming left V 1 base short and J 6 bases short, with 13 bases between. Per germline, CDR1 DFQATT and CDR2 SNEGSKA (reference sequence). The length of the CDR3 is 14 residues. The CDR3 sequence is CSARASDGGQPQHF. The DNA of the CDR3 is TGCAGTGCTAGAGCCTCGGACGGCGGTCAGCCCCAGCATTTT.

This clonotype was counted many times. The chain carries TRBV5-6 and TRBJ1-1, with D unclear. This CDR3 comprises 14 residues. Germline assignment: CDR1 SGHDT and CDR2 YYEEEE. V lost 2 bases and J lost 3, with 11 bases in between. The CDR3 DNA follows: TGTGCCAGCAGCTTACCGGGAACCTACACTGAAGCTTTCTTT. Its translation is CASSLPGTYTEAFF.

This clonotype was recorded a few times. The chain links TRBV3-1 to TRBJ2-5; TRBD2 matches 8 bases. This CDR3 spans 18 amino acids. V trimming: 1 base; J trimming: 1 base; junction bases outside the gene matches: 11. Germline V lookup: CDR1 LGHDT, CDR2 YNNKEL (reference sequence). CDR3 nucleotides: TGTGCCAGCAGCCAAGGCGCAGTTAGCGGGGATTTCCAAGAGACCCAGTACTTC. Translated, it gives CASSQGAVSGDFQETQYF.

The V call is TRBV20-1, the J call TRBJ2-7; no reliable D call. V dropped 4 bases and J dropped 3 bases, with 13 bases sitting between them. Germline V gene lookup returns CDR1 DFQATT and CDR2 SNEGSKA (reference sequence). This CDR3 contains 13 residues. The CDR3 loop reads CSAIIPSSYEQYF. CDR3 DNA: TGCAGTGCTATAATTCCGAGCAGCTACGAGCAGTACTTC.

This clonotype was detected only a few times. This chain links TRBV6-1 with TRBJ2-7; 8 bases are shared with TRBD1. V shed 4 bases, J shed 2 bases, and the junction held 10 bases outside the gene matches. Germline CDR1 and CDR2: MNHNS and SASEGT. This CDR3 is 16 amino acids long. Here the CDR3 reads CASSGRTGSPPYEQYF. CDR3 in DNA: TGTGCCAGCAGTGGGAGGACAGGGTCCCCTCCCTACGAGCAGTACTTC.

The sample holds many counts of this clonotype. This chain uses TRBV20-1 with TRBJ2-3, with TRBD2 identical over 11 bases. With 3 bases clipped from V and 5 bases from J, the junction kept 4 bases outside the gene matches. The CDR3 totals 14 residues. Germline V gives CDR1 DFQATT, CDR2 SNEGSKA (reference sequence). CDR3 loop: CSASQGTSGDTQYF. CDR3 in DNA: TGCAGTGCTAGCCAAGGGACTAGCGGAGATACGCAGTATTTT.